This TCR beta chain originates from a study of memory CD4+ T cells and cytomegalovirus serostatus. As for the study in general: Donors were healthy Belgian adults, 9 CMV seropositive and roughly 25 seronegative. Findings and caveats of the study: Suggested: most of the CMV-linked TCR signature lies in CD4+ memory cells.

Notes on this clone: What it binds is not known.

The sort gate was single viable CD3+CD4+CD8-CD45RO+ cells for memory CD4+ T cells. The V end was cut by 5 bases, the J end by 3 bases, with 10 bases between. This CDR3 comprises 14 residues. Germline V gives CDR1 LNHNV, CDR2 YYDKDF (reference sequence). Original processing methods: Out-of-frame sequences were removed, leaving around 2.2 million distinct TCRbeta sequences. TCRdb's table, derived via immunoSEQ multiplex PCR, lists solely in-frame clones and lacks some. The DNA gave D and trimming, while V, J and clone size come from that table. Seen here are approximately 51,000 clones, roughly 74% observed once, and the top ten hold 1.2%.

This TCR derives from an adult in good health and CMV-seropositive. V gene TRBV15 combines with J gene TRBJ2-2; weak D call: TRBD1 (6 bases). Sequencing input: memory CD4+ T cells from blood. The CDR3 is CATSPGHYTGELFF. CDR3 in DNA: TGTGCCACCAGCCCGGGACATTACACCGGGGAGCTGTTTTTT.